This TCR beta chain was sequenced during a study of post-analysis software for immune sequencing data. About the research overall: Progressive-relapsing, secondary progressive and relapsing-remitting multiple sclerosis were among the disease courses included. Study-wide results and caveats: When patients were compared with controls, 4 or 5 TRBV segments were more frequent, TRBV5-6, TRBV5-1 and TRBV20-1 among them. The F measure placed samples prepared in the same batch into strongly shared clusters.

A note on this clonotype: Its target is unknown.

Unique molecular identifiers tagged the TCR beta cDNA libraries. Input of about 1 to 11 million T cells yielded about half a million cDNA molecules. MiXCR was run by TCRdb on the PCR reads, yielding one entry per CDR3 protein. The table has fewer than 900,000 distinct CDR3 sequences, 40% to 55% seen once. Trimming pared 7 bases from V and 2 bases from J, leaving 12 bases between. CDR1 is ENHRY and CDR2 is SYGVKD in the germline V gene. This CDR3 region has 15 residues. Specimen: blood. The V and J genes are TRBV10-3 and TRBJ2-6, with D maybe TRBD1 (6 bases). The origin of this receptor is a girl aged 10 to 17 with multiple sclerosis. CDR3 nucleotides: TGTGCCATCAATAACAACAGGGCTGGGGCCAACGTCCTGACTTTC. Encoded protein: CAINNNRAGANVLTF.